This T cell receptor (beta chain) was captured in a study of blood T cells in healthy people across ages. Regarding the study as a whole: A roughly linear age-dependent decrease characterized TCR beta diversity per million T cells.

The use of a sample-barcoded 5' primer and a J-beta primer mix characterized a second PCR of roughly 6 to 11 cycles. TCRdb re-derived calls from the 5' RACE reads in MiXCR, one entry per CDR3 protein. Here the sample spans over 1,500,000 distinct CDR3 sequences, roughly 49% being singletons. The V and J ends lost 0 bases and 6 bases respectively, with 20 bases between them. This CDR3 has 17 amino acids. CDR1 MGHRA and CDR2 YSYEKL come from the germline V gene. Note on this clonotype: Its antigen is not known.

This sequence originates from a woman aged 40 to 50 in good health. This sequence joins TRBV4-1 and TRBJ1-2, with a tentative D call TRBD1 (5 bases). The specimen was blood. CDR3 nucleotide sequence: TGCGCCAGCAGCCAAGATTGGGTAGGGGAGGGGTCGAATGGCTACACCTTC. Translating it yields CASSQDWVGEGSNGYTF.